A single sample gave rise to the 25 T cell receptor beta chains below, sequenced in a study of cytomegalovirus exposure and HLA in healthy donors (TCRdb year 2017). Library preparation used the immunoSEQ multiplex PCR assay. A mixture of 60 forward primers for TCR Vbeta segments and 13 reverse primers for TCR Jbeta segments was used in the multiplex PCR. In its TCRdb copy, this immuneACCESS table keeps in-frame sequences only and misses some clones. Where compared with another copy, unresolved V genes explain less than half of these, and the others have no known cause. This sample holds approximately 80,000 clones; roughly 75% were observed only once. Around 4.3% of the sample belongs to the ten largest clones. Sequencing was carried out using PBMCs. All receptors come from a man between 60 and 70 years old in good health and CMV-seronegative.

The rearrangement uses TRBV23-1 and TRBJ1-4; D ambiguous. TRBV23-1 is noted as an ORF with a role that remains uncertain. The CDR3 loop spans 14 amino acids. Trimming took 8 bases from V and 5 from J, leaving 15 bases between them. As DNA, the CDR3 is TGCGCCAGCCAACCATCGGTAACGAATGAAAAACTGTTTTTT. This encodes CASQPSVTNEKLFF.

The chain carries TRBV7-8 and TRBJ1-1; maybe TRBD1 (6 bases). Germline assignment: CDR1 SGHVS and CDR2 FQNEAQ. CDR3 length: 15 amino acids. V lost 5 bases, J lost 0 bases, and 13 bases lay in between. This chain's CDR3 is CASSTRGGMNTEAFF. Here the CDR3 DNA reads TGTGCCAGCAGCACTAGAGGGGGTATGAACACTGAAGCTTTCTTT.

In its sample, this clone was seen once. This chain connects TRBV5-1 to TRBJ2-3; a possible D gene is TRBD1 (7 bases). This CDR3 has 15 residues. The V and J ends lost 4 bases and 8 bases respectively, with 20 bases between them. Per the germline V gene, CDR1 is SGHRS and CDR2 is YFSETQ. CDR3 coding DNA: TGCGCCAGCAGCCGCGAGGAGGGGGCCCGGGGTACGCAGTATTTT. Translated: CASSREEGARGTQYF. Complete variable domain (other parts from reference TRBV5-1 and TRBJ2-3): KAGVTQTPRYLIKTRGQQVTLSCSPISGHRSVSWYQQTPGQGLQFLFEYFSETQRNKGNFPGRFSGRQFSNSRSEMNVSTLELGDSALYLCASSREEGARGTQYFGPGTRLTVL.

The CDR3 DNA reads as TGTGCCAGTAGTCTAGGATCGGGACAAACCAACTATGGCTACACCTTC. As protein: CASSLGSGQTNYGYTF. The V gene is TRBV19, the J gene TRBJ1-2, with D perhaps matching TRBD1 (6 bases). CDR1 and CDR2 (germline): LNHDA, SQIVND (reference sequence). Trimming cost V 5 bases and J 2 bases, with 18 bases left between them. This CDR3 comprises 16 residues.

This clone was counted a few times. This chain links TRBV6-5 with TRBJ1-5; the D is unclear. Per the germline V gene, CDR1 is MNHEY and CDR2 is SVGAGI. The V end lost 2 bases, the J end lost 4 bases, and 9 bases lay between the germline ends. CDR3 length: 14 amino acids. The CDR3: CASSYLRSNQPQHF. The DNA of the CDR3 is TGTGCCAGCAGTTACCTGAGGAGTAATCAGCCCCAGCATTTT.

The genes are TRBV2 and TRBJ1-1; no clear D. Germline-derived CDR1 and CDR2 are SNHLY and FYNNEI. Deletions cut 8 bases from V and 5 bases from J, with 9 bases between. This CDR3 comprises 11 residues. The CDR3 is CASVSLTEAFF. DNA of the CDR3: TGTGCCAGCGTCTCCCTAACTGAAGCTTTCTTT.

This clone was observed a few times. The chain links TRBV25-1 to TRBJ2-1; 11 positions agree with TRBD2. Germline V gene sequence: CDR1 MGHDK, CDR2 SYGVNS. The trim removed 4 bases at V and 5 bases at J, leaving 4 bases unmatched. The CDR3 sequence is 15 residues long. DNA of the CDR3: TGTGCCAGCAGTGTCTTAGCGGGGGGGAACAATGAGCAGTTCTTC. The encoded protein is CASSVLAGGNNEQFF.

CDR3 in DNA: TGTGCCAGCAGTGAAACCCAGGGGTATGGCTACACCTTC. Encoded protein: CASSETQGYGYTF. This chain joins TRBV2 and TRBJ1-2; perhaps TRBD1 as D (6 bases). Germline lookup yields CDR1 SNHLY and CDR2 FYNNEI. With 2 bases removed from V and 5 bases from J, the gap between germline ends came to 9 bases. The CDR3 totals 13 residues.

This clone has a single count. The V call is TRBV2, the J call TRBJ1-5, with a weak D call TRBD1 (5 bases). Germline V gene data show CDR1 as SNHLY and CDR2 as FYNNEI. Trimming shortened V by 6 bases and J by 4 bases, and 10 bases separated the two germline ends. The CDR3 runs to 13 residues. The CDR3 DNA follows: TGTGCCAGCAGGACAGTCTTGAATCAGCCCCAGCATTTT. Amino acid sequence: CASRTVLNQPQHF.

V is TRBV6-1 and J is TRBJ2-3; weak D call: TRBD1 (5 bases). V was cut by 8 bases and J by 4 bases, with 13 bases left in between. In germline, CDR1 is MNHNS, CDR2 SASEGT. The CDR3 extends over 13 amino acids. The CDR3 spells CASGQGSSDTQYF. CDR3 nucleotide sequence: TGTGCCAGCGGGCAGGGCAGTTCAGATACGCAGTATTTT.

The chain combines TRBV30 with TRBJ2-7; D is undetermined. CDR1 and CDR2 from the germline V gene are GTSNPN and SVGIG (reference sequence). This CDR3 has 12 amino acids. The V end was cut by 0 bases, the J end by 2 bases, with 5 bases between. The CDR3 is CAWSVSAYEQYF. The CDR3 region has the DNA TGTGCCTGGAGTGTCTCGGCCTACGAGCAGTACTTC.

This clone appeared a single time. This rearrangement joins TRBV6-1 to TRBJ1-3; the match to TRBD1 covers 7 bases. Per the germline V gene, CDR1 is MNHNS and CDR2 is SASEGT. CDR3 length: 15 amino acids. The V and J ends lost 5 bases and 4 bases, in that order; junction bases with no gene match: 8. CDR3 residues: CASSRGRSGGNTIYF. DNA for the CDR3: TGTGCCAGCAGTAGGGGGCGTTCGGGCGGAAACACCATATATTTT.

The chain links TRBV7-9 to TRBJ2-7, with TRBD1 as a possible D gene (6 bases). CDR1 SEHNR and CDR2 FQNEAQ come from the germline V gene (reference sequence). V was shortened by 4 bases and J by 2 bases, with 15 bases between the two germline ends. The CDR3 length is 15 residues. CDR3 in amino acids: CASSSRRDITYEQYF. The CDR3 DNA is TGTGCCAGCAGCTCGCGCCGGGACATCACCTACGAGCAGTACTTC.

The rearrangement joins TRBV6-1 to TRBJ1-4; D might be TRBD1 (6 bases). This CDR3 region has 15 residues. V was pared by 6 bases and J by 2 bases, with 13 bases between. Per the germline V gene, CDR1 is MNHNS and CDR2 is SASEGT. In nucleotides, the CDR3 is TGTGCCAGCAGCCCCCAGCAGGGGACTAATGAAAAACTGTTTTTT. This sequence encodes CASSPQQGTNEKLFF.

The chain combines TRBV7-9 with TRBJ2-2, with 10 bases identical to TRBD1. The V and J ends lost 4 bases and 6 bases, in that order; junction bases with no gene match: 8. Germline CDR1 is SEHNR and CDR2 is FQNEAQ (reference sequence). The CDR3 is made up of 16 amino acids. Written as DNA, the CDR3 is TGTGCCAGCAGCTCGGGACAGGGGTATATGGCCGGGGAGCTGTTTTTT. Its translation is CASSSGQGYMAGELFF.

The rearrangement links TRBV7-6 to TRBJ2-2; D possibly corresponds to TRBD1 (5 bases). Germline V gene lookup returns CDR1 SGHVS and CDR2 FNYEAQ. V was cut by 2 bases and J by 1 base, with 8 bases left in between. The CDR3 is made up of 15 amino acids. The CDR3 sequence: CASSLITGNTGELFF. CDR3 DNA: TGTGCCAGCAGCTTAATCACAGGGAACACCGGGGAGCTGTTTTTT.

The chain carries TRBV11-3 and TRBJ1-1; D is possibly TRBD1 (5 bases). Per germline, CDR1 SGHNT and CDR2 YENEEA. CDR3 length: 14 amino acids. V was trimmed by 3 bases and J by 4 bases, leaving 12 bases between them. CDR3 nucleotide sequence: TGTGCCAGCAGCTTTGGCGGGGGATCCACTGAAGCTTTCTTT. As protein: CASSFGGGSTEAFF. The whole variable domain, filled in from reference TRBV11-3 and TRBJ1-1, reads EAGVVQSPRYKIIEKKQPVAFWCNPISGHNTLYWYLQNLGQGPELLIRYENEEAVDDSQLPKDRFSAERLKGVDSTLKIQPAELGDSAVYLCASSFGGGSTEAFFGQGTRLTVV.

The CDR3 reads CASSPPTEGASGYTF. In DNA, the CDR3 is TGTGCCAGCAGCCCTCCAACAGAGGGCGCGAGTGGCTACACCTTC. The chain links TRBV25-1 to TRBJ1-2; no clear D. V dropped 6 bases and J dropped 7 bases, with 21 bases sitting between them. The length of the CDR3 is 15 residues. CDR1 and CDR2 from the germline V gene are MGHDK and SYGVNS.

The V and J genes are TRBV7-8 and TRBJ2-2, with TRBD2 matching 9 bases. The CDR3 loop spans 15 amino acids. Germline V gives CDR1 SGHVS, CDR2 FQNEAQ. The V and J ends lost 2 bases and 3 bases, in that order; junction bases with no gene match: 1. CDR3 protein: CASSLLAGHTGELFF. The CDR3 nucleotides are TGTGCCAGCAGCTTACTAGCGGGGCACACCGGGGAGCTGTTTTTT.

This chain uses TRBV7-3 with TRBJ2-1; 9 bases map to TRBD2. V lost 2 bases and J lost 3; bases outside the gene matches: 2. Germline assignment: CDR1 SGHTA and CDR2 FQGTGA. This CDR3 has 15 residues. Written as DNA, the CDR3 is TGTGCCAGCAGCTTAGGCGGGGGGGGCTACAATGAGCAGTTCTTC. Protein product: CASSLGGGGYNEQFF. Full variable domain (rest looked up from reference TRBV7-3 and TRBJ2-1): GAGVSQTPSNKVTEKGKYVELRCDPISGHTALYWYRQSLGQGPEFLIYFQGTGAADDSGLPNDRFFAVRPEGSVSTLKIQRTERGDSAVYLCASSLGGGGYNEQFFGPGTRLTVL.

This chain joins TRBV11-3 and TRBJ2-1; D call uncertain. Germline loops: CDR1 SGHNT, CDR2 YENEEA. The germline V and J ends were trimmed by 1 base and 8 bases, with 12 bases remaining between them. The CDR3 loop spans 14 amino acids. Written as DNA, the CDR3 is TGTGCCAGCAGCTTAGGTTCTAGAAGTGATGAGCAGTTCTTC. This encodes CASSLGSRSDEQFF. The full variable domain, with the rest looked up from reference TRBV11-3 and TRBJ2-1, is EAGVVQSPRYKIIEKKQPVAFWCNPISGHNTLYWYLQNLGQGPELLIRYENEEAVDDSQLPKDRFSAERLKGVDSTLKIQPAELGDSAVYLCASSLGSRSDEQFFGPGTRLTVL.

The table lists this clone with a few counts. CDR3 DNA: TGTGCCAGCAGCTTATCCCGGAGTGAAAAACTGTTTTTT. Protein: CASSLSRSEKLFF. The gene calls are TRBV7-6 and TRBJ1-4; D unresolved. V shed 2 bases and J shed 7 bases, with 8 bases lying between them. The CDR3 consists of 13 residues. Germline values: CDR1 SGHVS, CDR2 FNYEAQ.

The count of this clone is one. The chain employs TRBV2 and TRBJ2-1, with 11 nucleotides matching TRBD2. The V gene end was trimmed by 6 bases and the J gene end by 9 bases; junction bases not matched to a gene: 7. Per the germline V gene, CDR1 is SNHLY and CDR2 is FYNNEI. CDR3 length: 14 residues. CDR3 coding DNA: TGTGCCAGCAGGAGGATAGCGGGGGGGCGTGAGCAGTTCTTC. Its translation is CASRRIAGGREQFF.

V gene TRBV7-3 combines with J gene TRBJ2-3; TRBD2 matches at 9 bases. The junction had 10 bases not matched to a gene; V was cut back by 5 bases and J by 1 base. The CDR3 is 17 amino acids. Per germline, CDR1 SGHTA and CDR2 FQGTGA. The CDR3 sequence: CASSLPVSSGGTDTQYF. The CDR3 region has the DNA TGTGCCAGCAGCCTACCCGTTTCTAGCGGGGGCACAGATACGCAGTATTTT.

J is TRBJ2-7 and V is TRBV9; a weak D match, TRBD2 (5 bases). The length of the CDR3 is 14 residues. Germline CDR1 SGDLS, CDR2 YYNGEE. V lost 0 bases and J 0 bases, leaving 7 bases between the germline ends. The CDR3 DNA reads as TGTGCCAGCAGCGTAGAGACTAACTCCTACGAGCAGTACTTC. As protein: CASSVETNSYEQYF.